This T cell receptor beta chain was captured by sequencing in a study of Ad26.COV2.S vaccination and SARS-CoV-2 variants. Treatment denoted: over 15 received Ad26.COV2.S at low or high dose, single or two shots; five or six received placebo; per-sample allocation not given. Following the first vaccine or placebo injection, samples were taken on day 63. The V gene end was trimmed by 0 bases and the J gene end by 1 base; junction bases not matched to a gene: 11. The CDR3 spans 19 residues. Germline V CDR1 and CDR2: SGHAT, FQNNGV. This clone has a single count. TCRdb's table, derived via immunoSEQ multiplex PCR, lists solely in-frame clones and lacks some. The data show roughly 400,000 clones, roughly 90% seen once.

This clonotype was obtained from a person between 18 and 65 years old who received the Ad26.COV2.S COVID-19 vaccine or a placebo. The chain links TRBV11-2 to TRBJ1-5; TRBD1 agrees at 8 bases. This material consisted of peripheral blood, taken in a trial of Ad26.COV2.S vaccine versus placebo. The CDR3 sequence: CASSLDLRARDRSNQPQHF. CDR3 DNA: TGTGCCAGCAGCTTAGACTTAAGGGCGAGGGACAGGAGCAATCAGCCCCAGCATTTT.